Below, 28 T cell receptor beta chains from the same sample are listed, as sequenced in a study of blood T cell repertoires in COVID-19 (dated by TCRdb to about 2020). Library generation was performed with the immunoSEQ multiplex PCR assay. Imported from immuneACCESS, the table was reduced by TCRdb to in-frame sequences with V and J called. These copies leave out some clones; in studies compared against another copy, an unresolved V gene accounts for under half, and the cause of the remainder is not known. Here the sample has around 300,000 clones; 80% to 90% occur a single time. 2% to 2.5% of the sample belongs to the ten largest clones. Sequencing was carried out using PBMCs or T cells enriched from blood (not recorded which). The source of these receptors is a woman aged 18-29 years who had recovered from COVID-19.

The CDR3 sequence is CASSRPPGQGDYGYTF. The CDR3 nucleotides are TGCGCCAGCAGCCGGCCGCCGGGACAGGGTGACTATGGCTACACCTTC. The chain uses TRBV4-1 and TRBJ1-2, with TRBD1 matching 9 bases. V trimming: 4 bases; J trimming: 3 bases; junction bases outside the gene matches: 9. The length of the CDR3 is 16 residues. CDR1 is MGHRA, CDR2 YSYEKL, per germline.

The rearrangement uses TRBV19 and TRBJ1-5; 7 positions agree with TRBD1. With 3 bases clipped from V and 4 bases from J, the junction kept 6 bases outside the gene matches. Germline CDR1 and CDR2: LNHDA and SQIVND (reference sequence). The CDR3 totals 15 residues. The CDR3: CASSMRQGGNQPQHF. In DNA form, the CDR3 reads TGTGCCAGTAGTATGAGACAGGGAGGTAATCAGCCCCAGCATTTT.

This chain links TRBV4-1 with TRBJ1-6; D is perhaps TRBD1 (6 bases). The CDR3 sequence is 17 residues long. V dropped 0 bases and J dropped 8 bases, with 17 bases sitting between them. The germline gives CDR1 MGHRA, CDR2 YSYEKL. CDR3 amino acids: CASSQEAPGGGDSPLHF. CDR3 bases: TGCGCCAGCAGCCAAGAAGCCCCGGGAGGGGGGGATTCACCCCTCCACTTT.

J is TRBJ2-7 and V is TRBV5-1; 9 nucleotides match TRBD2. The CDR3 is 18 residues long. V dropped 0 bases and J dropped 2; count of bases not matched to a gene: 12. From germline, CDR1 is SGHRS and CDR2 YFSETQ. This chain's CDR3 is CASSLAEGSGGHPYEQYF. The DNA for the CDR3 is TGCGCCAGCAGCTTGGCCGAGGGTAGCGGGGGACATCCCTACGAGCAGTACTTC.

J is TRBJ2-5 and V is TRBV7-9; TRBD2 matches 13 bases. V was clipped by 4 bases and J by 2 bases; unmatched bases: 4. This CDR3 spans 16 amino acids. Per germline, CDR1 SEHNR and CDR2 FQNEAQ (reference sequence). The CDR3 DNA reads TGTGCCAGCAGCTCGACTAGCGGGGGGATACAAGAGACCCAGTACTTC. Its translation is CASSSTSGGIQETQYF. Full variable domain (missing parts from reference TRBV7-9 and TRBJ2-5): DTGVSQNPRHKITKRGQNVTFRCDPISEHNRLYWYRQTLGQGPEFLTYFQNEAQLEKSRLLSDRFSAERPKGSFSTLEIQRTEQGDSAMYLCASSSTSGGIQETQYFGPGTRLLVL.

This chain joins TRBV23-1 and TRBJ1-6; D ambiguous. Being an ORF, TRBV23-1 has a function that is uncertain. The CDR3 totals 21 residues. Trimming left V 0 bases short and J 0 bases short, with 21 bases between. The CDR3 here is CASSQSTLWPTLSSYNSPLHF. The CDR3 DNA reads TGCGCCAGCAGTCAATCAACACTATGGCCAACACTCAGCTCCTATAATTCACCCCTCCACTTT.

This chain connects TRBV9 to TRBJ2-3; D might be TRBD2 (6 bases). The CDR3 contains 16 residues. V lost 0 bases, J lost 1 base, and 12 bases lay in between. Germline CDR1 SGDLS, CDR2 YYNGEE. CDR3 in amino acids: CASSVDPPGGTDTQYF. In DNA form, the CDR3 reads TGTGCCAGCAGCGTAGACCCGCCGGGGGGCACAGATACGCAGTATTTT.

CDR3: CASRKTIEAFF. For the CDR3, the DNA is TGTGCCAGCAGGAAGACTATTGAAGCTTTCTTT. The J gene is TRBJ1-1, the V gene TRBV7-9; D uncertain. Trimming removed 6 bases from V and 7 bases from J, with 9 bases in between. The CDR3 is 11 residues long. The V gene's germline CDR1 is SEHNR and CDR2 FQNEAQ (reference sequence).

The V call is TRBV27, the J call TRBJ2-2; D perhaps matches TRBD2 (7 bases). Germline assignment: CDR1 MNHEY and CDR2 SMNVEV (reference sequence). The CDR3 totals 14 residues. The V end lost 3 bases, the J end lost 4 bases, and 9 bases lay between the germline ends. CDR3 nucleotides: TGTGCCAGCAGTTTTGGGGGGGCCACCGGGGAGCTGTTTTTT. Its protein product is CASSFGGATGELFF.

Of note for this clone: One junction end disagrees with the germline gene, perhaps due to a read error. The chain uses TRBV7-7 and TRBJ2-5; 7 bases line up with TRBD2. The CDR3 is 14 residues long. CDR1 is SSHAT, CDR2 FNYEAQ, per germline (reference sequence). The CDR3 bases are TGTGCTAGCAGCCAGGGTGGACTAGGAGAGACCCAGTACTTC. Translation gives CASSQGGLGETQYF.

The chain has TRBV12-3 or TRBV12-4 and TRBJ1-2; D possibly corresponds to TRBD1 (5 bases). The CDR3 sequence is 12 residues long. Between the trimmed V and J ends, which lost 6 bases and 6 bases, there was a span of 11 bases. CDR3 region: CASSHTGNGYTF. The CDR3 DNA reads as TGTGCCAGCAGCCATACAGGAAATGGCTACACCTTC.

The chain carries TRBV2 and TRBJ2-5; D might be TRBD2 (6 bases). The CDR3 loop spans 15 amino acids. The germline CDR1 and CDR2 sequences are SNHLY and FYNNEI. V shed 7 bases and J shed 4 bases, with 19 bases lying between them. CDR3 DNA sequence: TGTGCCAGCAAGCCCGGGTCGGGGGTGAGAGAGACCCAGTACTTC. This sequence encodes CASKPGSGVRETQYF. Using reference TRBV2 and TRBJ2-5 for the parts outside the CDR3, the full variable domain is EPEVTQTPSHQVTQMGQEVILRCVPISNHLYFYWYRQILGQKVEFLVSFYNNEISEKSEIFDDQFSVERPDGSNFTLKIRSTKLEDSAMYFCASKPGSGVRETQYFGPGTRLLVL.

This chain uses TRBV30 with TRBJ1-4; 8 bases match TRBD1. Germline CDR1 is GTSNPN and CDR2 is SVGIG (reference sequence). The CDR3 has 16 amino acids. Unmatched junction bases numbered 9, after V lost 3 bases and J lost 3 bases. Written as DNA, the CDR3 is TGTGCCTGGAGCCGAGGGGTGGACAGGGCTAATGAAAAACTGTTTTTT. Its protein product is CAWSRGVDRANEKLFF.

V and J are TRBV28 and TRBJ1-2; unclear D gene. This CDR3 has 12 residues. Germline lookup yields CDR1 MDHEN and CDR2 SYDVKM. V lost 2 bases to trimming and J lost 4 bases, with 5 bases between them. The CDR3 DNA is TGTGCCAGCAGTTTACCCGGCTATGGCTACACCTTC. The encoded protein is CASSLPGYGYTF.

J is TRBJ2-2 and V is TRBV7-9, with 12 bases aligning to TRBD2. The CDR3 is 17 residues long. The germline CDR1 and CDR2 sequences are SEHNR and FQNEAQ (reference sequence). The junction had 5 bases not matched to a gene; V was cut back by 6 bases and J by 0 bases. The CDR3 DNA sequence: TGTGCCAGCAGATCACTAGCGGGAGGAGCGAACACCGGGGAGCTGTTTTTT. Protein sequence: CASRSLAGGANTGELFF.

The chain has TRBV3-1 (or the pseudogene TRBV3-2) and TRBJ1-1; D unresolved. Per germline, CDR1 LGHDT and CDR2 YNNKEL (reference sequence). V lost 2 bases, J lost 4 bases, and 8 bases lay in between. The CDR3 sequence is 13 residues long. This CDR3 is CASSQFQATEAFF. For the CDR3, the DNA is TGTGCCAGCAGCCAATTTCAGGCCACTGAAGCTTTCTTT.

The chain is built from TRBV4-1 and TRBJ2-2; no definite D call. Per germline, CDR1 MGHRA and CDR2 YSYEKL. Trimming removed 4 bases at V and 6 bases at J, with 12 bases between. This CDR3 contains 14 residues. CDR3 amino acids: CASSPPNRAGELFF. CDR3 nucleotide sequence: TGCGCCAGCAGCCCCCCTAATCGCGCCGGGGAGCTGTTTTTT.

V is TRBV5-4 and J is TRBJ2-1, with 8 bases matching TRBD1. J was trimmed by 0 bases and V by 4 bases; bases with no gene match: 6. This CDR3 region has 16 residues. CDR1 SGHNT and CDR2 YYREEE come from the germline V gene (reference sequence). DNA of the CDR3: TGTGCCAGCAGCCTCGGACAGGGCCGCTCCTACAATGAGCAGTTCTTC. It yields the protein CASSLGQGRSYNEQFF.

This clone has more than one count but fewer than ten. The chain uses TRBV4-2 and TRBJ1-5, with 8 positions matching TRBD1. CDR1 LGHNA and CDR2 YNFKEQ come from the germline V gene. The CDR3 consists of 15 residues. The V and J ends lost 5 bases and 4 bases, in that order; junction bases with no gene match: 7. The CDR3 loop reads CASSSTGGRNQPQHF. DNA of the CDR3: TGTGCCAGCAGCTCCACAGGGGGAAGGAATCAGCCCCAGCATTTT.

DNA for the CDR3: TGTGCCAGCAGCGGGGGGTACAATGAAAAACTGTTTTTT. Its translation: CASSGGYNEKLFF. The chain joins TRBV11-2 to TRBJ1-4, with a tentative D call TRBD1 (5 bases). V was cut by 5 bases and J by 5 bases, with 9 bases left in between. Germline CDR1 is SGHAT and CDR2 is FQNNGV. The CDR3 extends over 13 amino acids.

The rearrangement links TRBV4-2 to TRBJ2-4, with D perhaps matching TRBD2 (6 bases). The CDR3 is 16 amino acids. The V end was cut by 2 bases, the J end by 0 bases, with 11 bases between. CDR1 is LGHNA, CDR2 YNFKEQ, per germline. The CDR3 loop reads CASSQTGGVAKNIQYF. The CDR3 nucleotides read TGTGCCAGCAGCCAAACCGGGGGTGTAGCCAAAAACATTCAGTACTTC.

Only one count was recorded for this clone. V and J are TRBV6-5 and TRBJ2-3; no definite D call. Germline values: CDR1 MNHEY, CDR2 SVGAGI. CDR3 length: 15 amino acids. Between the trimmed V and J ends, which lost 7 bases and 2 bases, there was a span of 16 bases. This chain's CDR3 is CASKFVTENTDTQYF. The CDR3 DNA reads TGTGCCAGCAAGTTCGTAACCGAGAACACAGATACGCAGTATTTT.

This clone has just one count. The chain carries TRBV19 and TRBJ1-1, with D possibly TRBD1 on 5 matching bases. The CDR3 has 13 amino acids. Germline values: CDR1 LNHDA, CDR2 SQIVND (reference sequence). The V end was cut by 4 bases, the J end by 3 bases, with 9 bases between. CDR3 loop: CASSTRGYTEAFF. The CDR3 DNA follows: TGTGCCAGTAGTACAAGGGGTTACACTGAAGCTTTCTTT.

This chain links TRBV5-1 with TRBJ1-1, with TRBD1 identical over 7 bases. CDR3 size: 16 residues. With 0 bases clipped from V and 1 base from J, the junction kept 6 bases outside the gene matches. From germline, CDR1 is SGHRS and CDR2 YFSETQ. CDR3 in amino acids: CASSLGAGGRNTEAFF. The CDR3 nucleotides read TGCGCCAGCAGCTTGGGGGCAGGGGGAAGGAACACTGAAGCTTTCTTT.

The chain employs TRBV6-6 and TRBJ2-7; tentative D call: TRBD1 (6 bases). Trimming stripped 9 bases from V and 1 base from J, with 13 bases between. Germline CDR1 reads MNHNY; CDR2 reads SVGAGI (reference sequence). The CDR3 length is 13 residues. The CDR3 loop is CASNRDPSYEQYF. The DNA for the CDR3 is TGTGCCAGTAACAGGGACCCGTCCTACGAGCAGTACTTC.

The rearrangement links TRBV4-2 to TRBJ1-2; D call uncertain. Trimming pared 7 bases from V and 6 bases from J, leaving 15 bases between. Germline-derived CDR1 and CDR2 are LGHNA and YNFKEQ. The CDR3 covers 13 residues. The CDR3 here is CASKQGLDNGYTF. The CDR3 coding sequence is TGTGCCAGCAAACAAGGACTTGATAATGGCTACACCTTC.

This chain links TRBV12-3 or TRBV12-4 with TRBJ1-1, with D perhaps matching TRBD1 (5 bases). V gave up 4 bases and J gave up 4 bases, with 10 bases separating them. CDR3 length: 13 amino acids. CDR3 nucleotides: TGTGCCAGCAGTTCCAGGGAGGCCACTGAAGCTTTCTTT. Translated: CASSSREATEAFF.

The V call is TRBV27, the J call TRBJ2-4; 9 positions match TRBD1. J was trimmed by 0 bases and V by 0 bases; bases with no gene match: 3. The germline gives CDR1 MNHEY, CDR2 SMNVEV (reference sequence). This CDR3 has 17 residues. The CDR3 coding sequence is TGTGCCAGCAGTTTATCGGGACAGGGACGAGCCAAAAACATTCAGTACTTC. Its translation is CASSLSGQGRAKNIQYF.